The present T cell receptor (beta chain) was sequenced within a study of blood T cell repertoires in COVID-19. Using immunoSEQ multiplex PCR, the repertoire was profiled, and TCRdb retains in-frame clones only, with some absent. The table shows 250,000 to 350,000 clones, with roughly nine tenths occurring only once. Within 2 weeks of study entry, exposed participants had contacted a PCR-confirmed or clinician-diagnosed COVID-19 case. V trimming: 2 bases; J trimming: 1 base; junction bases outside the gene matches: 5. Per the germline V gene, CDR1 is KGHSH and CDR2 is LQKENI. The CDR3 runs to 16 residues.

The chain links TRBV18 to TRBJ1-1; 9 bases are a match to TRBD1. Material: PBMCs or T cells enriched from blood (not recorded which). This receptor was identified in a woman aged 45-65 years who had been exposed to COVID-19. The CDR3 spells CASSPRDRAGNTEAFF. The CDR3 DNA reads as TGTGCCAGCTCACCAAGGGACAGGGCCGGGAACACTGAAGCTTTCTTT.